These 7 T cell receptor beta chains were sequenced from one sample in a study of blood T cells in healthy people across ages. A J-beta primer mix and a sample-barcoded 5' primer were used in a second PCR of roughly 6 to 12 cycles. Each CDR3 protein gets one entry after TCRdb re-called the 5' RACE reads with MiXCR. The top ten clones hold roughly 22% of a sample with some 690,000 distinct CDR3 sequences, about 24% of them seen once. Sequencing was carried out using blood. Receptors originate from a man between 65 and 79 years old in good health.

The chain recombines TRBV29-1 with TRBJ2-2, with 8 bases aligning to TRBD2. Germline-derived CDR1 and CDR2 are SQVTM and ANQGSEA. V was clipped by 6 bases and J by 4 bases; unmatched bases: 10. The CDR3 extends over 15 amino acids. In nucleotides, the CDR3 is TGCAGCGTCTGGCTCAGGGCGGGGGGCACCGGGGAGCTGTTTTTT. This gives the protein CSVWLRAGGTGELFF.

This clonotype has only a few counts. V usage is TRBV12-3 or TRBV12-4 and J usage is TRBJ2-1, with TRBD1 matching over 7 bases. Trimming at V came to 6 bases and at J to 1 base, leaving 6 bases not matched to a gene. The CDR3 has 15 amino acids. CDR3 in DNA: TGTGCCAGCAGCTTCGACAGGGTATCCTACAATGAGCAGTTCTTC. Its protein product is CASSFDRVSYNEQFF.

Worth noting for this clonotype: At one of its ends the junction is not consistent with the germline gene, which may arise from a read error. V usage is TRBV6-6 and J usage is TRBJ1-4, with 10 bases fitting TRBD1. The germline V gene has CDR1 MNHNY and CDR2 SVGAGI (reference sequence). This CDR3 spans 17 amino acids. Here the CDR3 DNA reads TGTGCCAGCGGTTACGTTCTCCCCGGGACAGGGGAAGAAAAACTGTTTTTT. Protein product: CASGYVLPGTGEEKLFF.

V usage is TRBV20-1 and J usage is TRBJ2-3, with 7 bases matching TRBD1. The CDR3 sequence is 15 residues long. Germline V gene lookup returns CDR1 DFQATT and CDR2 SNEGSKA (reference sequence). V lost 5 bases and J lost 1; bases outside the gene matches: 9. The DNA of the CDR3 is TGCAGTGCTCGTAGACAGGGCCGTGGCACAGATACGCAGTATTTT. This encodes CSARRQGRGTDTQYF.

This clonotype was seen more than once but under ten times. CDR3 sequence reads: CASSLDGLEAFF. The CDR3, as DNA: TGTGCCAGCAGCCTAGACGGACTTGAAGCTTTCTTT. J is TRBJ1-1 and V is TRBV28; unclear D gene. This CDR3 region has 12 residues. Deletions cut 6 bases from V and 7 bases from J, with 12 bases between. Germline V gene sequence: CDR1 MDHEN, CDR2 SYDVKM.

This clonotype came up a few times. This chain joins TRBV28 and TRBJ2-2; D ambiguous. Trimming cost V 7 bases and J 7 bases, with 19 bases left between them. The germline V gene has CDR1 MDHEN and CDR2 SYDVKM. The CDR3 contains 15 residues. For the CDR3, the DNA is TGTGCCAGCACGGATTTGGGCTCCCCGGGCGGGGAGCTGTTTTTT. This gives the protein CASTDLGSPGGELFF.

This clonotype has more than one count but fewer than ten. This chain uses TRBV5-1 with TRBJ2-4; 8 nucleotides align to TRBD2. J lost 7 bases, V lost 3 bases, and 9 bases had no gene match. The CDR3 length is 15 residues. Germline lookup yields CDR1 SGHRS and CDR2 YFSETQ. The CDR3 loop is CASSSLAEGPNIQYF. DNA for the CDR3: TGCGCCAGCAGCTCACTAGCGGAGGGGCCCAACATTCAGTACTTC.